The TCR beta chain described here comes from a study of shared clonotypes between healthy human individuals. The CDR3 is made up of 12 amino acids. Germline V gives CDR1 SNHLY, CDR2 FYNNEI. The V end lost 5 bases, the J end lost 6 bases, and 9 bases lay between the germline ends. The deep-level immunoSEQ assay was used. Only in-frame clones appear in the TCRdb table, and some are missing; sequencing was by immunoSEQ multiplex PCR. Among about 1.1 million clones listed, around 78% were seen once. The sequence came from a man between 18 and 35 years old in good health. Some clones in this sample may be carry-over from other donors' samples. The V and J genes are TRBV2 and TRBJ2-3; D is undetermined. The specimen sequenced was memory CD4+ T cells from PBMCs. Subset indicated: CD45RA-negative fraction. The CDR3 DNA is TGTGCCAGCAGTTTCTCCATGGATACGCAGTATTTT. It encodes CASSFSMDTQYF.